Sequencing of this TCR beta chain was carried out in a study of shared clonotypes between healthy human individuals. Study findings and constraints: Donors were few, which limited the genetic and exposure-history diversity represented.

The donors, healthy adults who were HIV-negative, had experienced no recent acute infections or vaccinations. The CDR3 loop spans 15 amino acids. Trimming left V 7 bases short and J 10 bases short, with 25 bases between. The V gene's germline CDR1 is MDHEN and CDR2 SYDVKM. TCRdb keeps only in-frame clones here, not all; method: immunoSEQ multiplex PCR. The repertoire holds around 510,000 clones, with around 95% as singletons. For this clone: The antigen is unknown.

Sequencing input: naive CD4+ T cells sorted from blood. This sample's subset: CD45RA+ positively selected. This TCR derives from a woman in her twenties or thirties in good health. The V gene is TRBV28, the J gene TRBJ1-1; D gene unclear. The CDR3 coding sequence is TGTGCCAGCATCATGACCTCGGGTGGTGGCCGGCTAGCTTTCTTT. Translating gives CASIMTSGGGRLAFF.